This T cell receptor (beta chain) is drawn from a study of cytomegalovirus exposure and HLA in healthy donors. Germline V CDR1 and CDR2: WSHSY, SAAADI. The CDR3 consists of 14 residues. V lost 4 bases to trimming and J lost 5 bases; unmatched junction nucleotides: 5. The study's findings and limits: The classifier, whose performance was assessed in both the original and validation cohorts, reportedly diagnosed cytomegalovirus status with high specificity and sensitivity.

About this clone itself: Antigen specificity is unknown.

The repertoire was sequenced with immunoSEQ multiplex PCR; TCRdb's copy has only in-frame clones and lacks some. The repertoire includes 90,000 to 150,000 clones, approximately 88% of them detected once, and about 1.7% sits in the top ten. This clonotype was sampled from a man in his late teens or twenties in good health and CMV-seronegative. V is TRBV10-2 and J is TRBJ2-1, with 7 bases aligning to TRBD2. The sample taken for sequencing was PBMCs. The CDR3 nucleotides are TGCGCCAGCAGTGCGAGCGGGGACGACAATGAGCAGTTCTTC. This sequence encodes CASSASGDDNEQFF.